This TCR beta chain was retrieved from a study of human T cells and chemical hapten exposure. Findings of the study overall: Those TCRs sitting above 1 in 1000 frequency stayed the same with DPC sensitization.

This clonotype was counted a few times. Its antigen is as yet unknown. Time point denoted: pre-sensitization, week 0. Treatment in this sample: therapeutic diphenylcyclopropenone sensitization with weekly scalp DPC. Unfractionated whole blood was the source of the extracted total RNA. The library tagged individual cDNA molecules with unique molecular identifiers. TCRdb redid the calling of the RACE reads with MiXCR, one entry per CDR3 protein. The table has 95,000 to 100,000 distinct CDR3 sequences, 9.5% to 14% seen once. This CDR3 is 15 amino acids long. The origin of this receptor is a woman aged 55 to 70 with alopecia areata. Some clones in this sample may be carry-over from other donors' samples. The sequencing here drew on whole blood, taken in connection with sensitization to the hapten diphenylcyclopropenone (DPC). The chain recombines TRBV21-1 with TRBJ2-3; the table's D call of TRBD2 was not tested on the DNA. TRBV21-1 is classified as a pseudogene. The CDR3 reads CASSKSCRAGEAQYF. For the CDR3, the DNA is TGTGCCAGCAGCAAAAGTTGCAGGGCGGGAGAAGCGCAGTATTTT.